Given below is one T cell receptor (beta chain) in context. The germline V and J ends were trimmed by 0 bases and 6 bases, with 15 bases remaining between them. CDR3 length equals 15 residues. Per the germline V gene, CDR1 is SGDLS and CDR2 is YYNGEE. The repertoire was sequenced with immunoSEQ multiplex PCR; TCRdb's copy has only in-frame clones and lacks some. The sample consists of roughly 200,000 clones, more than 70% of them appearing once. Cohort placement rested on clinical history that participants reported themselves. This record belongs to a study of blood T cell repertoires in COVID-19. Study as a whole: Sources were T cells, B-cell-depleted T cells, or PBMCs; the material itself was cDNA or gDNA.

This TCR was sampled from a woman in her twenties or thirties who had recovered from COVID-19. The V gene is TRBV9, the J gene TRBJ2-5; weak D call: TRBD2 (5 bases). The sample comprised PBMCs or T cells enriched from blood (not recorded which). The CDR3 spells CASSVAPRDSQTQYF. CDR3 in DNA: TGTGCCAGCAGCGTAGCTCCCCGGGATTCGCAGACCCAGTACTTC. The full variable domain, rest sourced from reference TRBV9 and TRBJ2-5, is DSGVTQTPKHLITATGQRVTLRCSPRSGDLSVYWYQQSLDQGLQFLIQYYNGEERAKGNILERFSAQQFPDLHSELNLSSLELGDSALYFCASSVAPRDSQTQYFGPGTRLLVL.